The following is a T cell receptor (beta chain) sequence with its context. Trimming stripped 3 bases from V and 2 bases from J, with 11 bases between. The CDR3 totals 15 residues. Germline CDR1 and CDR2: LNHDA and SQIVND (reference sequence). The entry originates in a study of Graves' ophthalmopathy and Graves' hyperthyroidism. In this cohort, patients with other autoimmune diseases, uncontrolled infections, pregnancy or lactation were excluded. RNA transcripts provided the template for amplifying TCR beta CDR3 regions. The authors performed first-round RT-PCR with HTBI primers and then a second-round multiplex PCR. TCRdb analysed the multiplex PCR reads with MiXCR anew, one entry per CDR3 protein. The repertoire holds tens of thousands of distinct CDR3 sequences, about 50% seen once, with more than 15% in the top ten.

The specimen was peripheral blood. The source is an adult man with Graves' ophthalmopathy. The chain recombines TRBV19 with TRBJ1-5; D remains unclear. The CDR3 nucleotides read TGTGCCAGTAGTATGGGTTGGCAGGGCAATCAGCCCCAGCATTTT. Amino acids: CASSMGWQGNQPQHF.